These 8 T cell receptor beta chains were sequenced from one sample in a study of blood T cell repertoires in COVID-19. The data were produced by immunoSEQ multiplex PCR, yet TCRdb's version contains in-frame clones alone and is incomplete. The sample lists 100,000 to 150,000 clones, more than 70% occurring once. The sequenced material came from peripheral blood. Source of these receptors: a woman aged 60-75 years with acute or convalescent COVID-19.

The rearrangement joins TRBV3-1 (or the pseudogene TRBV3-2) to TRBJ2-7; maybe TRBD1 (6 bases). V was trimmed by 5 bases and J by 2 bases, leaving 13 bases between them. Germline V gives CDR1 LGHDT, CDR2 YNNKEL (reference sequence). This CDR3 contains 14 residues. The CDR3 DNA follows: TGTGCCAGCAGCAGTCAACAGGGTCCCTACGAGCAGTACTTC. Protein product: CASSSQQGPYEQYF.

V usage is TRBV28 and J usage is TRBJ1-3, with D uncertain. Germline CDR1 and CDR2: MDHEN and SYDVKM. The CDR3 spans 12 residues. Trimming stripped 2 bases from V and 6 bases from J, with 5 bases between. The CDR3 region has the DNA TGTGCCAGCAGTTTACAGAAAAACACCATATATTTT. Translated, it gives CASSLQKNTIYF. Filled out from reference TRBV28 and TRBJ1-3, the complete variable domain reads DVKVTQSSRYLVKRTGEKVFLECVQDMDHENMFWYRQDPGLGLRLIYFSYDVKMKEKGDIPEGYSVSREKKERFSLILESASTNQTSMYLCASSLQKNTIYFGEGSWLTVV.

This clone was observed once. The CDR3 region is CASSLGSKGDEAFF. Written as DNA, the CDR3 is TGTGCCAGCAGCTTAGGTAGTAAAGGAGATGAAGCTTTCTTT. The chain uses TRBV7-9 and TRBJ1-1; D is unclear. The V end lost 1 base, the J end lost 7 bases, and 13 bases lay between the germline ends. Looked up from germline, CDR1 is SEHNR and CDR2 is FQNEAQ (reference sequence). The CDR3 extends over 14 amino acids. The whole variable domain, filled in from reference TRBV7-9 and TRBJ1-1, reads DTGVSQNPRHKITKRGQNVTFRCDPISEHNRLYWYRQTLGQGPEFLTYFQNEAQLEKSRLLSDRFSAERPKGSFSTLEIQRTEQGDSAMYLCASSLGSKGDEAFFGQGTRLTVV.

The V and J genes are TRBV2 and TRBJ2-7; possibly TRBD2 for D (6 bases). Per germline, CDR1 SNHLY and CDR2 FYNNEI. The CDR3 is 15 residues long. Deletions cut 7 bases from V and 3 bases from J, with 19 bases between. CDR3 region: CASMGPPGVSYEQYF. The CDR3 DNA reads as TGTGCCAGCATGGGGCCACCGGGGGTAAGCTACGAGCAGTACTTC.

V usage is TRBV27 and J usage is TRBJ1-1; 7 positions agree with TRBD1. Germline assignment: CDR1 MNHEY and CDR2 SMNVEV (reference sequence). CDR3 length equals 16 residues. V was pared by 5 bases and J by 1 base, with 10 bases of the junction left unmatched. The CDR3 DNA reads as TGTGCCAGCAGTGACGACCGTGACAGGGCGAACACTGAAGCTTTCTTT. This encodes CASSDDRDRANTEAFF.

Comments on this clone: The same CDR3 also results from other DNA sequences found in this sample. This chain joins TRBV29-1 and TRBJ1-4; D is perhaps TRBD1 (6 bases). Trimming took 6 bases from V and 2 from J, leaving 10 bases between them. Germline assignment: CDR1 SQVTM and CDR2 ANQGSEA. The CDR3 consists of 13 residues. CDR3 loop: CSVRDTTNEKLFF. CDR3 in DNA: TGCAGCGTCCGGGACACTACTAATGAAAAACTGTTTTTT.

The chain uses TRBV15 and TRBJ1-4, with 8 bases identical to TRBD1. Germline CDR1 reads LNHNV; CDR2 reads YYDKDF (reference sequence). The V and J ends lost 0 bases and 4 bases, in that order; junction bases with no gene match: 4. This CDR3 has 16 residues. CDR3 sequence: CATSREPRGHNEKLFF. The CDR3 region has the DNA TGTGCCACCAGCAGAGAGCCCAGGGGGCATAATGAAAAACTGTTTTTT.

This chain joins TRBV5-1 and TRBJ2-5; 10 bases match TRBD1. V shed 4 bases and J 7 bases; nucleotides not matched to a gene: 10. The length of the CDR3 is 15 residues. Germline values: CDR1 SGHRS, CDR2 YFSETQ. The CDR3 DNA is TGCGCCAGCAGCCCCTCCCGGACAGGGGGATGGACCCAGTACTTC. It is translated as CASSPSRTGGWTQYF. The entire variable domain, with the rest obtained from reference TRBV5-1 and TRBJ2-5, is as follows: KAGVTQTPRYLIKTRGQQVTLSCSPISGHRSVSWYQQTPGQGLQFLFEYFSETQRNKGNFPGRFSGRQFSNSRSEMNVSTLELGDSALYLCASSPSRTGGWTQYFGPGTRLLVL.